Listed here is a single T cell receptor beta chain. Clones were read by immunoSEQ multiplex PCR, and TCRdb kept only the in-frame ones, dropping some. The sample holds roughly 90,000 clones, about 89% seen once. The time point is: pretreatment peripheral blood. The data stem from a study of PD-L1 blockade in urothelial cancer. Across the study: Between 0 and 3 chemotherapy regimens preceded treatment for each patient.

The source was PBMCs, collected around atezolizumab (anti-PD-L1) treatment. The clonotype was recovered from a woman over 75 with urothelial cancer.

CDR3 protein: CASSLGLSGNEQFF. CDR3 coding DNA: TGTGCCAGCAGTTTAGGACTAAGCGGCAATGAGCAGTTCTTC. The genes are TRBV28 and TRBJ2-1; perhaps TRBD2 as D (6 bases). CDR3 size: 14 residues. The V and J ends lost 2 bases and 6 bases respectively, with 11 bases between them. Per the germline V gene, CDR1 is MDHEN and CDR2 is SYDVKM. The variable domain in full, with the rest retrieved from reference TRBV28 and TRBJ2-1, is DVKVTQSSRYLVKRTGEKVFLECVQDMDHENMFWYRQDPGLGLRLIYFSYDVKMKEKGDIPEGYSVSREKKERFSLILESASTNQTSMYLCASSLGLSGNEQFFGPGTRLTVL.